These T cell receptor beta chains were read from a single sample in a study of PD-1 blockade in classical Hodgkin lymphoma. The assay was immunoSEQ multiplex PCR, and TCRdb's table has in-frame clones only and misses some. The sample lists more than 90,000 clones; roughly 78% were seen once. Material: peripheral blood mononuclear cells (PBMCs), obtained before the fourth cycle of nivolumab. These receptors came from a human donor with classical Hodgkin lymphoma. CDR3s include the opening cysteine and the closing phenylalanine or tryptophan. The D gene is left open where the match is weak. The size field is filled for only some rows; it gives once, few, many or a size class.

d_gene | j_gene | v_gene | abundance | CDR3aa | CDR3nt
- | TRBJ1-3 | TRBV7-2 | - | CASSFPGISSGNTIYF | TGTGCCAGCAGCTTCCCAGGGATTAGCTCTGGAAACACCATATATTTT
- | TRBJ2-3 | TRBV5-4 | once | CASSLGSGATDTQYF | TGTGCCAGCAGCCTCGGGTCTGGGGCCACAGATACGCAGTATTTT
- | TRBJ2-5 | TRBV19 | - | CASSITHGERTQYF | TGTGCCAGTAGTATAACACACGGTGAACGGACCCAGTACTTC
TRBD2 | TRBJ2-1 | TRBV7-3 | - | CASSLGLAGGTYNEQFF | TGTGCCAGCAGTCTTGGACTAGCGGGAGGTACCTACAATGAGCAGTTCTTC
TRBD2 | TRBJ2-3 | TRBV5-1 | - | CASSAAGGFDTQYF | TGCGCCAGTAGTGCTGCGGGAGGGTTCGATACGCAGTATTTT
- | TRBJ1-2 | TRBV6-5 | few | CASSYLKDSYGYTF | TGTGCCAGCAGTTACTTGAAGGACAGCTATGGCTACACCTTC
- | TRBJ2-1 | TRBV20-1 | - | CSADRYNEQFF | TGCAGTGCAGATCGGTACAATGAGCAGTTCTTC
- | TRBJ1-6 | TRBV5-5 | - | CASSLAQRASSLHF | TGTGCCAGCAGCTTGGCCCAGCGTGCTTCATCCCTCCACTTT
- | TRBJ2-3 | TRBV18 | - | CASSPSGTDTQYF | TGTGCCAGCTCACCGAGCGGGACAGATACGCAGTATTTT
- | TRBJ1-2 | TRBV5-3 | - | CARSSRKKGRDYGYTF | TGTGCCAGAAGCTCCCGTAAAAAGGGGCGAGACTATGGCTACACCTTC
- | TRBJ1-1 | TRBV11-1 | once | CASSLVSTGNTEAFF | TGTGCCAGCAGCTTAGTAAGCACAGGGAACACTGAAGCTTTCTTT
TRBD2 | TRBJ2-1 | TRBV11-3 | - | CASKRASGYNEQFF | TGTGCCAGCAAACGGGCTAGCGGTTACAATGAGCAGTTCTTC
- | TRBJ2-3 | TRBV5-4 | - | CASSFGADTQYF | TGTGCCAGCAGCTTCGGGGCCGATACGCAGTATTTT
- | TRBJ1-5 | TRBV30 | - | CAWSVRGDQPQHF | TGTGCCTGGAGTGTCAGGGGTGATCAGCCCCAGCATTTT
- | TRBJ1-5 | TRBV12-5 | - | CASGLGTSQHF | TGTGCTAGTGGTTTAGGTACGTCCCAGCATTTT
TRBD1 | TRBJ1-6 | TRBV10-1 | - | CASSLIDRASYNSPLHF | TGCGCCAGCAGTTTGATCGACAGGGCGTCCTATAATTCACCCCTCCACTTT
- | TRBJ2-1 | TRBV30 | - | CALVPLDEQFF | TGTGCCTTGGTCCCTTTGGATGAGCAGTTCTTC
TRBD1 | TRBJ1-3 | TRBV4-2 | - | CASRPSLGQGRNTIYF | TGTGCCAGCAGACCCAGCTTGGGACAGGGAAGGAACACCATATATTTT
- | TRBJ2-7 | TRBV9 | - | CASSVAPNYEQYF | TGTGCCAGCAGCGTAGCCCCCAACTACGAGCAGTACTTC
TRBD2 | TRBJ2-3 | TRBV11-2 | once | CASSPSFGAGDSTDTQYF | TGTGCCAGCAGCCCTTCCTTTGGAGCGGGAGATAGCACAGATACGCAGTATTTT
- | TRBJ2-7 | TRBV10-3 | - | CAITKGSEGKIYEQYF | TGTGCCATCACAAAAGGGTCAGAAGGGAAAATCTACGAGCAGTACTTC
- | TRBJ2-3 | TRBV11-3 | - | CASSSDGTDTQYF | TGTGCCAGCAGCTCGGACGGAACAGATACGCAGTATTTT
TRBD2 | TRBJ2-6 | TRBV7-6 | - | CASSRTSLSVLTF | TGTGCCAGCAGCAGGACTAGCCTCAGCGTCCTGACTTTC
- | TRBJ1-5 | TRBV6-6 | - | CASSRRDNFNQPQHF | TGTGCCAGCAGTCGCCGGGACAACTTCAATCAGCCCCAGCATTTT
- | TRBJ2-2 | TRBV30 | - | CAWAGAGELFF | TGTGCCTGGGCAGGGGCCGGGGAGCTGTTTTTT
- | TRBJ2-7 | TRBV7-2 | - | CASSLEPLPQYF | TGTGCCAGCAGCTTAGAGCCTCTCCCCCAGTACTTC
- | TRBJ2-2 | TRBV28 | - | CASSFGDRSGELFF | TGTGCCAGCAGTTTTGGGGACCGGAGCGGGGAGCTGTTTTTT
- | TRBJ2-7 | TRBV4-2 | - | CASSQDGSGIPYEQYF | TGTGCCAGCAGCCAAGATGGGTCAGGGATCCCCTACGAGCAGTACTTC
- | TRBJ2-7 | TRBV5-4 | - | CASTSRGESSYEQYF | TGTGCCAGCACCTCTCGGGGCGAAAGCTCCTACGAGCAGTACTTC
- | TRBJ2-2 | TRBV19 | - | CASSQGENTGELFF | TGTGCCAGTAGCCAAGGAGAGAACACCGGGGAGCTGTTTTTT
TRBD2 | TRBJ2-1 | TRBV19 | - | CASSIGLAGGQVVNEQFF | TGTGCCAGTAGTATAGGCTTAGCGGGGGGGCAAGTTGTGAATGAGCAGTTCTTC
TRBD2 | TRBJ2-7 | TRBV6-6 | - | CASNTMAGATYEQYF | TGTGCCAGTAATACCATGGCGGGAGCCACGTACGAGCAGTACTTC
- | TRBJ1-2 | TRBV25-1 | few | CASNGIEGSGYTF | TGTGCCAGCAACGGGATCGAGGGTAGTGGCTACACCTTC
TRBD2 | TRBJ2-2 | TRBV5-4 | - | CASSSMTGGRAILGELFF | TGTGCCAGCAGCTCCATGACGGGCGGGAGGGCCATTCTCGGGGAGCTGTTTTTT
- | TRBJ2-7 | TRBV6-5 | - | CASRRWQGGEQYF | TGTGCCAGCAGAAGATGGCAGGGAGGCGAGCAGTACTTC
- | TRBJ2-3 | TRBV5-1 | - | CASTAWTDTQYF | TGCGCCAGCACCGCGTGGACAGATACGCAGTATTTT
- | TRBJ1-2 | TRBV6-5 | - | CASTQRTVGYTF | TGTGCCAGCACCCAGCGGACAGTTGGCTACACCTTC
- | TRBJ1-4 | TRBV5-3 | - | CARSADRRFEKLFF | TGTGCCAGAAGCGCCGACAGGCGCTTTGAAAAACTGTTTTTT
TRBD1 | TRBJ2-5 | TRBV18 | - | CASSPPTGGLSATQYF | TGTGCCAGCTCACCACCGACAGGGGGCCTATCGGCGACCCAGTACTTC
- | TRBJ1-1 | TRBV18 | - | CASSPPGGRTEAFF | TGTGCCAGCTCACCACCGGGGGGACGGACTGAAGCTTTCTTT
- | TRBJ2-5 | TRBV27 | - | CASASGVDYQGTQYF | TGTGCCAGCGCCTCAGGGGTGGACTACCAGGGGACCCAGTACTTC